The T cell receptor (beta chain) under discussion was sequenced for a study of T cell repertoires in cytomegalovirus infection. Study background: Matching HLA type, along with CMV infection, was indicated by public TCR beta signatures.

As concerns this clonotype: What it recognizes is unknown.

CDR1 is MNHEY, CDR2 SMNVEV, per germline (reference sequence). Trimming left V 2 bases short and J 4 bases short, with 8 bases between. The CDR3 contains 13 residues. Study-wide results and limits: The ex vivo response was dominated by HLA-C-restricted CMV-specific TCR beta clonotypes.

MiXCR, applied by TCRdb to the reads, yields one record per CDR3 protein. Here the sample spans some 71,000 distinct CDR3 sequences, about 26% being singletons. The gene calls are TRBV27 and TRBJ1-1, with no clear D. The receptor comes from a human donor in good health (CMV status not recorded). Some clones in this sample may be carry-over from other donors' samples. Specimen: CD8+ T cells from cultured PBMCs, collected from culture after CMV antigen stimulation. CDR3 sequence: CASSLKGLTEAFF. The CDR3 nucleotides are TGTGCCAGCAGTTTAAAAGGTCTCACTGAAGCTTTCTTT.